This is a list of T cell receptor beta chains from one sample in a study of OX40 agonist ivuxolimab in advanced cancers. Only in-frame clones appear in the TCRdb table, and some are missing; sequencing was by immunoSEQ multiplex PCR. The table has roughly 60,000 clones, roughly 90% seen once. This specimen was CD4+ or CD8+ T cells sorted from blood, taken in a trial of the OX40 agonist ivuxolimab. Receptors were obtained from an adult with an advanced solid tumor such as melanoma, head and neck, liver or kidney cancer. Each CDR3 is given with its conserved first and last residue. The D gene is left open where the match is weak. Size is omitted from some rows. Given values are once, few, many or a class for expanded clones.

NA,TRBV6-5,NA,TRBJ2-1,CASSYGLSGEQFF,TGTGCCAGCAGTTACGGGTTAAGCGGTGAGCAGTTCTTC
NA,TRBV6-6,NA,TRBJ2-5,CASSWYNGGRETQYF,TGTGCCAGCAGTTGGTACAACGGAGGGAGAGAGACCCAGTACTTC
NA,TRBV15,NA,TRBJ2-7,CATSRALGPYEQYF,TGTGCCACCAGCAGGGCATTAGGACCCTACGAGCAGTACTTC
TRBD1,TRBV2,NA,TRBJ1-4,CASNQQGGEKLFF,TGTGCCAGCAATCAGCAGGGGGGCGAAAAACTGTTTTTT
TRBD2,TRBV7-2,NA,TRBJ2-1,CASSFILAGGEQFF,TGTGCCAGCAGCTTCATACTAGCGGGAGGTGAGCAGTTCTTC
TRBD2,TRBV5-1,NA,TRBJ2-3,CASSLMGLAGLGGDTQYF,TGCGCCAGCAGCCTGATGGGACTAGCGGGACTCGGAGGAGATACGCAGTATTTT
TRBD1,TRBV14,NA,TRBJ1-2,CASSLTGTGYTF,TGTGCCAGCAGCCTGACAGGGACTGGCTACACCTTC
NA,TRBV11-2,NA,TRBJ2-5,CASSSSGRETQYF,TGTGCCAGCAGCTCCTCCGGACGGGAGACCCAGTACTTC
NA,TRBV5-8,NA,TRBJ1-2,CASSFGENGYTF,TGTGCCAGCAGCTTTGGGGAAAATGGCTACACCTTC
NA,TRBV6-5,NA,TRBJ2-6,CASRHARTGANVLTF,TGTGCCAGCAGACATGCAAGGACTGGGGCCAACGTCCTGACTTTC
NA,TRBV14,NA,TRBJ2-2,CASSQLTSGELFF,TGTGCCAGCAGCCAATTAACATCCGGGGAGCTGTTTTTT
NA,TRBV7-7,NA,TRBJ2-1,CASSRGSEREQFF,TGTGCCAGCAGCCGGGGATCGGAAAGAGAGCAGTTCTTC
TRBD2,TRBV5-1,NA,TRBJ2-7,CASSLAVAGMYEQYF,TGCGCCAGCAGCTTGGCCGTAGCGGGAATGTACGAGCAGTACTTC
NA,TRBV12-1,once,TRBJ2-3,CASNGLAGGPGKTDTQYF,TGTGCCAGCAACGGACTAGCGGGAGGGCCGGGGAAGACAGATACGCAGTATTTT
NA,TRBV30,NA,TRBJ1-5,CAWSGTSFNQPQHF,TGTGCCTGGAGTGGGACATCTTTTAATCAGCCCCAGCATTTT
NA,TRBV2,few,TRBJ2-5,CASRGGAGETQYF,TGTGCCAGCAGGGGCGGGGCTGGAGAGACCCAGTACTTC
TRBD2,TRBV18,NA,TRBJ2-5,CASSPPGTSGGETQYF,TGTGCCAGCTCACCCCCCGGGACTAGCGGAGGAGAGACCCAGTACTTC
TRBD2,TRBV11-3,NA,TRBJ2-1,CASSFAGTSGRALYNEQFF,TGTGCCAGCAGCTTCGCCGGGACTAGCGGGAGGGCCCTCTACAATGAGCAGTTCTTC
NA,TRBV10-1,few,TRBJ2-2,CASSVFGAGELFF,TGCGCCAGCAGTGTTTTTGGGGCCGGGGAGCTGTTTTTT
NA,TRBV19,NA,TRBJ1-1,CASNPHRTDTEAFF,TGTGCCAGCAACCCCCATCGGACAGACACTGAAGCTTTCTTT
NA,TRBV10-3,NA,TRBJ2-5,CAISRSGQETQYF,TGTGCCATCAGTCGTAGCGGCCAAGAGACCCAGTACTTC
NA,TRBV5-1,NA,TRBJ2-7,CASSPGGVGRRVYEQYF,TGCGCCAGCAGCCCTGGGGGAGTGGGCAGGAGAGTCTACGAGCAGTACTTC
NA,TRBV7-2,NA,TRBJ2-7,CASSPRPLSSYEQYF,TGTGCCAGCAGCCCCAGGCCTTTAAGCTCCTACGAGCAGTACTTC
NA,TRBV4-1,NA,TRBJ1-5,CASSQDWGNSNQPQHF,TGCGCCAGCAGCCAAGATTGGGGGAATAGCAATCAGCCCCAGCATTTT
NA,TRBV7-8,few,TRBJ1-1,CASSLVQGDTEAFF,TGTGCCAGCAGCTTAGTACAGGGTGACACTGAAGCTTTCTTT
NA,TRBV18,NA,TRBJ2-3,CASSRKDTQYF,TGTGCCAGCTCACGTAAAGATACGCAGTATTTT
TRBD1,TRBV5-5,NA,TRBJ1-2,CASSWGSRTGLYGYTF,TGTGCCAGCAGCTGGGGATCCCGGACAGGACTCTATGGCTACACCTTC
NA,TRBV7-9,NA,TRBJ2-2,CASSFQTGGELFF,TGTGCCAGCAGCTTTCAGACAGGCGGGGAGCTGTTTTTT
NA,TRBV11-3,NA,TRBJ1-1,CASSFGGPTEAFF,TGTGCCAGCAGCTTCGGGGGGCCCACTGAAGCTTTCTTT
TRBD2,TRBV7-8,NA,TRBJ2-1,CASSTGLAGEQFF,TGTGCCAGCAGCACGGGACTAGCGGGAGAGCAGTTCTTC
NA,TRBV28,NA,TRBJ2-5,CASSSQGRETQYF,TGTGCCAGCAGCTCACAGGGTAGGGAGACCCAGTACTTC
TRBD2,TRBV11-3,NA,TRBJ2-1,CASSGLAASYNEQFF,TGTGCCAGCAGTGGACTAGCGGCCTCCTACAATGAGCAGTTCTTC
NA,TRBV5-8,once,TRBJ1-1,CASSFPGLQPRNTEAFF,TGTGCCAGCAGCTTCCCTGGGTTGCAACCCAGGAACACTGAAGCTTTCTTT
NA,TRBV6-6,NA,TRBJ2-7,CASSSVHEQYF,TGTGCCAGCAGTTCGGTCCACGAGCAGTACTTC
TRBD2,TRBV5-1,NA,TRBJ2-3,CASSLAPSGSTTDTQYF,TGCGCCAGCAGCTTGGCCCCTAGCGGGAGTACCACAGATACGCAGTATTTT
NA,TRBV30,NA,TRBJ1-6,CAWSYRTYNNSPLHF,TGTGCCTGGAGTTACCGGACCTACAATAATTCACCCCTCCACTTT
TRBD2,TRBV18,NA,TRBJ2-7,CASSPGGVDYEQYF,TGTGCCAGCTCCCCTGGGGGGGTAGACTACGAGCAGTACTTC
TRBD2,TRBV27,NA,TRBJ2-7,CASRTGGAGSYEQYF,TGTGCCAGTAGAACCGGGGGAGCGGGGTCATACGAGCAGTACTTC
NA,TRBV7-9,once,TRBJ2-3,CASSLEGRFADTQYF,TGTGCCAGCAGCTTAGAGGGGCGGTTCGCAGATACGCAGTATTTT
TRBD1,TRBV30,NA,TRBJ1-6,CAWSNRGSPLHF,TGTGCCTGGAGCAACAGGGGCTCACCCCTCCACTTT
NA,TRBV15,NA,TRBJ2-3,CATSRDLTDTQYF,TGTGCCACCAGCAGAGACCTCACAGATACGCAGTATTTT